This T cell receptor (beta chain) was captured by sequencing in a study of blood T cell repertoires in COVID-19. Study overall: Acute and convalescent COVID-19 specimens originated in the United States, Italy and Spain. T cells, B-cell-depleted T cells, or PBMCs provided the cDNA or gDNA that served as material.

Per the authors' pipeline: Amplification from reference gene primers served as the basis for estimated nucleated cell counts. Some clones are missing from TCRdb's copy, which holds only in-frame ones; the method was immunoSEQ multiplex PCR. That table gives V, J and clone size, and the DNA gave D and trimming. The sample holds approximately 220,000 clones, more than 65% seen once. V lost 1 base to trimming and J lost 5 bases; unmatched junction nucleotides: 3. This CDR3 comprises 16 residues. Germline V gene lookup returns CDR1 LGHDT and CDR2 YNNKEL (reference sequence). This clonotype was sampled from a woman aged 25 to 39 who had recovered from COVID-19. Sequencing used peripheral blood. This chain links TRBV3-1 (or the pseudogene TRBV3-2) with TRBJ2-5; 14 nucleotides match TRBD2. DNA for the CDR3: TGTGCCAGCAGCCAAGGGGGACTAGCGGGAGTGGAGACCCAGTACTTC. The encoded protein is CASSQGGLAGVETQYF.